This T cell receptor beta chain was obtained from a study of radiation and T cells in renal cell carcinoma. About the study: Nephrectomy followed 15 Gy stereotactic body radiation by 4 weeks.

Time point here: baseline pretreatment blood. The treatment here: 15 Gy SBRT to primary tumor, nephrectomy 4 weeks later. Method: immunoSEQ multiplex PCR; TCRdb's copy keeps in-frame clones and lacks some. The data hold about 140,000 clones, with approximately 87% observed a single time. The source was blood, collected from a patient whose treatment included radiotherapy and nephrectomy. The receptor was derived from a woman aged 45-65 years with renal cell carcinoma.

CDR3 loop: CAIAGTGLVMQYF. The CDR3 DNA reads as TGTGCCATCGCCGGGACAGGGCTCGTTATGCAGTATTTT. The genes are TRBV10-3 and TRBJ2-3; 9 nucleotides agree with TRBD1. Looked up from germline, CDR1 is ENHRY and CDR2 is SYGVKD. V gave up 8 bases and J gave up 11 bases; unmatched junction bases: 11. This CDR3 comprises 13 residues.